This TCR beta chain was sequenced for a study of cytomegalovirus exposure and HLA in healthy donors. Samples came from healthy bone marrow donors. This CDR3 spans 20 amino acids. A multiplex PCR was run with 60 Vbeta primers and 13 Jbeta primers. Sequencing used immunoSEQ multiplex PCR; TCRdb keeps in-frame clones, though not all of them. The sample holds roughly 120,000 clones, about 79% seen once. The chain links TRBV12-2 to TRBJ2-7; TRBD2 reflects the table's D call only, with no check against the DNA. TRBV12-2 is a recognized pseudogene. This clonotype was sampled from a man younger than 35 in good health and CMV-seronegative. The sequenced sample was PBMCs. The CDR3 region is CASPQSSGRAEGLLGYEQYV. DNA for the CDR3: TGTGCAAGTCCCCAAAGTAGCGGGAGGGCGGAGGGCCTACTCGGTTACGAGCAGTACGTC.